A selection of T cell receptor beta chains follows, all from one sample in a study of CD8 T cells in ankylosing spondylitis. One entry per CDR3 protein, called by TCRdb with MiXCR from the 5' RACE reads. The repertoire holds approximately 350,000 distinct CDR3 sequences, with about 15% as singletons. Sequencing used blood, either unsorted or a sorted T cell fraction (not recorded which). These TCRs come from a male donor with ankylosing spondylitis or in good health (not recorded which). CDR3s include the opening cysteine and the closing phenylalanine or tryptophan. A D gene is named only where the DNA matches it firmly. Some rows mark clone size as missing; the rest say once, few, many or name a class of expanded clone.

D,V,J,size,DNA,CDR3
.,TRBV18,TRBJ1-5,few,TGTGCCAGCTCAGAGACGGAGAGCAATCAGCCCCAGCATTTT,CASSETESNQPQHF
TRBD1,TRBV5-1,TRBJ2-3,few,TGCGCCAGCAGCTTAGCCCCACAGGGGGCGCAGGGCACAGATACGCAGTATTTT,CASSLAPQGAQGTDTQYF
.,TRBV7-9,TRBJ1-6,.,TGTGCCAGCAGCTCCCGGGCAGGGACTTATTCACCCCTCCACTTT,CASSSRAGTYSPLHF
.,TRBV2,TRBJ2-5,.,TGTGCCAGCAGAAGCAGCGAGGCCCAGTACTTC,CASRSSEAQYF
.,TRBV12-3/TRBV12-4,TRBJ2-2,many,TGTGCCAGCAGATCTACCGGGGAGCTGTTTTTT,CASRSTGELFF
TRBD2,TRBV29-1,TRBJ2-1,many,TGCAGCGTTGCGGGGGGAAATGAGCAGTTCTTC,CSVAGGNEQFF
.,TRBV20-1,TRBJ2-5,.,TGCAGTGCTATAGACAGGAGGGGTGCGGAGACCCAGTACTTC,CSAIDRRGAETQYF
.,TRBV3-1,TRBJ2-1,.,TGTGCCAGCCGGGACTCCGGCCTAAATGAGCAGTTCTTC,CASRDSGLNEQFF
TRBD2,TRBV27,TRBJ2-3,.,TGTGCCAGCAGTCCGAGACTAGCGGGGCAATACGGGAATACGCAGTATTTT,CASSPRLAGQYGNTQYF
.,TRBV20-1,TRBJ2-5,few,TGCAGTGCGAGGCGGACGGCCTCGAATAGGGAGACCCAGTACTTC,CSARRTASNRETQYF
.,TRBV5-1,TRBJ2-5,.,TGCGCCAGCAGCTTGCAGGGGCGCGGGCAAGAGACCCAGTACTTC,CASSLQGRGQETQYF
TRBD1,TRBV11-2,TRBJ2-5,.,TGTGCCAGCAGCTTGGGGACAGTGAGACAAGAGACCCAGTACTTC,CASSLGTVRQETQYF
.,TRBV20-1,TRBJ1-1,few,TGCAGTGCTAGAGGGGCCCCCGGATTGAACACTGAAGCTTTCTTT,CSARGAPGLNTEAFF
.,TRBV12-3/TRBV12-4,TRBJ2-2,many,TGTGCCAGCAGATCACTAGGGAGTGACGGGGAGCTGTTTTTT,CASRSLGSDGELFF
.,TRBV6-1,TRBJ2-3,few,TGTGCCAGCAGGACTACAGGGTCCACAGATACGCAGTATTTT,CASRTTGSTDTQYF
TRBD2,TRBV20-1,TRBJ2-3,.,TGCAGTGCTGAGGGAGGGCTTAACGCGCAGTATTTT,CSAEGGLNAQYF
.,TRBV4-1,TRBJ2-5,few,TGCGCCAGCAGCCAAGAAAATACGGGGGAGACCCAGTACTTC,CASSQENTGETQYF
.,TRBV6-1,TRBJ1-5,.,TGTGCCAGCAGTCCCAACGAGAATCAGCCCCAGCATTTT,CASSPNENQPQHF
.,TRBV4-1,TRBJ1-4,.,TGCGCCAGCAGACCTCAGCCTGCAACTAATGAAAAACTGTTTTTT,CASRPQPATNEKLFF
.,TRBV7-7,TRBJ2-3,many,TGTGCCAGCAGCTTCGAGGGCGGTACGCAGTATTTT,CASSFEGGTQYF
.,TRBV7-8,TRBJ2-4,.,TGTGCCAGCAGCTTACAAGGCAGGAGTCTCATTCAGTACTTC,CASSLQGRSLIQYF
TRBD2,TRBV9,TRBJ2-1,.,TGTGCCAGCAGCGTAGATCCTAGCGGGAGGTTCGCCTACAATGAGCAGTTCTTC,CASSVDPSGRFAYNEQFF
.,TRBV5-6,TRBJ2-1,.,TGTGCCAGCAGCCAAACCCCGGACAAACGCAATGAGCAGTTCTTC,CASSQTPDKRNEQFF
.,TRBV5-1,TRBJ1-1,.,TGCGCCAGCAGCTTGGAGGTCAGGAACACTGAAGCTTTCTTT,CASSLEVRNTEAFF
.,TRBV14,TRBJ2-3,.,TGTGCCAGCAGCCAGGGGGTAACGCAGTATTTT,CASSQGVTQYF
.,TRBV7-9,TRBJ1-2,few,TGTGCCAGCAGTCATGACAGTCGGTATGGCTACACCTTC,CASSHDSRYGYTF
.,TRBV5-4,TRBJ2-4,.,TGTGCCAGCAGCTTGGGTGGGGGGACTCTCTTTCAGTACTTC,CASSLGGGTLFQYF
TRBD1,TRBV30,TRBJ2-2,few,TGTGCCTATCGGGACAGGGGCACCGGGGAGCTGTTTTTT,CAYRDRGTGELFF
.,TRBV5-1,TRBJ1-6,.,TGCGCCAGCAGCTTGATAGAGGGAGGCCACGGTTCACCCCTCCACTTT,CASSLIEGGHGSPLHF
.,TRBV12-3/TRBV12-4,TRBJ2-1,.,TGTGCCAGCAGACCCTACCCAGGCGGGGAATCCAATGAGCAGTTCTTC,CASRPYPGGESNEQFF
TRBD1,TRBV4-2,TRBJ1-2,.,TGTGCCAGCAGCCAAGAAGAGGGGGCGGGTGGCTACACCTTC,CASSQEEGAGGYTF